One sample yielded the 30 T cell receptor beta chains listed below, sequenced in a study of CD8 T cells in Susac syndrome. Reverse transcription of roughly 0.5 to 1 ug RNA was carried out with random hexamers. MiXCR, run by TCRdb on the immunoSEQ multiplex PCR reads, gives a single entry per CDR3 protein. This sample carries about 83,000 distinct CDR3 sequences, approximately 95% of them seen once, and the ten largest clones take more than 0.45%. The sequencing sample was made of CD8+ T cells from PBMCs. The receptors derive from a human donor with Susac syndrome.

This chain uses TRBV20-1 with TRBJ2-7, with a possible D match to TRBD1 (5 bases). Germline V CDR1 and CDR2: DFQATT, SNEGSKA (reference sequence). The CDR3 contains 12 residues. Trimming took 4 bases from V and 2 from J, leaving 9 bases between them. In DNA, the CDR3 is TGCAGTGCTACGACAGAGACCTACGAGCAGTACTTC. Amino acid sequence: CSATTETYEQYF.

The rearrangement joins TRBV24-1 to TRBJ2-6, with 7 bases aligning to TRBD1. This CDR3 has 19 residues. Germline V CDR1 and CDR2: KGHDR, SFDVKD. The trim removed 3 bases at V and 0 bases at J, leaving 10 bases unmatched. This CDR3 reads CATSDTGELANSGANVLTF. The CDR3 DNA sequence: TGTGCCACCAGTGATACAGGGGAGCTGGCCAACTCTGGGGCCAACGTCCTGACTTTC.

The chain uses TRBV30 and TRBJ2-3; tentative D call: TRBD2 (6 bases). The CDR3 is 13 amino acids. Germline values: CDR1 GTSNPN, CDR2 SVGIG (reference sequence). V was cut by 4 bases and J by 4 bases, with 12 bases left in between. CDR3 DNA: TGTGCCTGGAATACTGGAGGGCCAGATACGCAGTATTTT. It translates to CAWNTGGPDTQYF.

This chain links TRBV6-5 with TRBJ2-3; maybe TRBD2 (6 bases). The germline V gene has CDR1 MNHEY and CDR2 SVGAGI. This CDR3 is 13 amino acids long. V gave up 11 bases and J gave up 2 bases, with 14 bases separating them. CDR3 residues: CASQWGDTDTQYF. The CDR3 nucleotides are TGTGCCTCCCAATGGGGGGACACAGATACGCAGTATTTT.

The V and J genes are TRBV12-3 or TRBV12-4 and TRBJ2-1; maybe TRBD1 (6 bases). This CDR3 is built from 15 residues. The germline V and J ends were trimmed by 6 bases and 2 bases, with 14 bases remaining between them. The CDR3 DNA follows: TGTGCCAGCAGGTCCCGGGACACCCCCTACAATGAGCAGTTCTTC. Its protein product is CASRSRDTPYNEQFF.

In DNA form, the CDR3 reads TGTGCCAGCACCGAAAGACAGGCGACGAGCTCCTACGAGCAGTACTTC. Translating it yields CASTERQATSSYEQYF. The V and J genes are TRBV18 and TRBJ2-7, with TRBD1 as a possible D gene (6 bases). Trimming took off 8 bases at V and 0 bases at J, with 20 bases between the two ends. This CDR3 is 16 amino acids long. Germline CDR1 reads KGHSH; CDR2 reads LQKENI.

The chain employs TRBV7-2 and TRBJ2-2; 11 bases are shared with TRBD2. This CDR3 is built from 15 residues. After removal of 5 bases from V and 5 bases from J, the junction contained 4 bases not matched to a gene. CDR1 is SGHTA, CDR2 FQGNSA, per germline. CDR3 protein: CASSPGLAATGELFF. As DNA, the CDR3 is TGTGCCAGCAGCCCGGGACTAGCGGCAACCGGGGAGCTGTTTTTT. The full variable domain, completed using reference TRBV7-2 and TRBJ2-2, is GAGVSQSPSNKVTEKGKDVELRCDPISGHTALYWYRQSLGQGLEFLIYFQGNSAPDKSGLPSDRFSAERTGGSVSTLTIQRTQQEDSAVYLCASSPGLAATGELFFGEGSRLTVL.

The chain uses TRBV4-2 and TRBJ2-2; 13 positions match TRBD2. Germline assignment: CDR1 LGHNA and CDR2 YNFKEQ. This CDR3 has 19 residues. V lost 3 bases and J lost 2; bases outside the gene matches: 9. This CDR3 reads CASSHPQLAGGTNTGELFF. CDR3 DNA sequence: TGTGCCAGCAGCCATCCCCAACTAGCGGGAGGGACAAACACCGGGGAGCTGTTTTTT.

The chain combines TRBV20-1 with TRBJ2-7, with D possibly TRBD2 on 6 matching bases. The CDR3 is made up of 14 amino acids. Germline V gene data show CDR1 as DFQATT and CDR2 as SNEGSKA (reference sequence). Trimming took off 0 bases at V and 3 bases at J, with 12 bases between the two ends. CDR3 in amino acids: CSAREDYLIYEQYF. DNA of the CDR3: TGCAGTGCTAGAGAGGACTATCTGATCTACGAGCAGTACTTC.

CDR3 in DNA: TGTGCCAGCAGCGTCAGGGGGCCGTCTGGCGAGCAGTACTTC. Protein: CASSVRGPSGEQYF. The J gene is TRBJ2-7, the V gene TRBV27; TRBD1 matches 8 bases. The CDR3 extends over 14 amino acids. V was clipped by 6 bases and J by 6 bases; unmatched bases: 10. Germline CDR1 reads MNHEY; CDR2 reads SMNVEV (reference sequence).

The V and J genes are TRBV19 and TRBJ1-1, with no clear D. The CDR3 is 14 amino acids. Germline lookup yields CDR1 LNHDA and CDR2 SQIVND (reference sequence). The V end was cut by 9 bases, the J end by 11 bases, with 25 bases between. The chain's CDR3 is CASSAADSWLWAFF. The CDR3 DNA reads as TGTGCCAGCAGCGCTGCCGATAGCTGGCTGTGGGCTTTCTTT.

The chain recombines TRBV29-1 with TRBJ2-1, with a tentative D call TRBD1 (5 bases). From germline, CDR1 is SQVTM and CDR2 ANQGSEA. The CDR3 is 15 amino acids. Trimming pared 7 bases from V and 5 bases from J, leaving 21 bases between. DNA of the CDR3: TGCAGCGGCCTCGTCAGGGTTTTTGTAGACAATGAGCAGTTCTTC. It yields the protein CSGLVRVFVDNEQFF.

CDR3 in amino acids: CASSPEAGDEQYF. DNA for the CDR3: TGTGCCAGCAGCCCCGAAGCTGGTGACGAGCAGTACTTC. The chain recombines TRBV3-1 with TRBJ2-7, with D unresolved. V was clipped by 4 bases and J by 5 bases, with 12 bases between them. The CDR3 spans 13 residues. Looked up from germline, CDR1 is LGHDT and CDR2 is YNNKEL (reference sequence).

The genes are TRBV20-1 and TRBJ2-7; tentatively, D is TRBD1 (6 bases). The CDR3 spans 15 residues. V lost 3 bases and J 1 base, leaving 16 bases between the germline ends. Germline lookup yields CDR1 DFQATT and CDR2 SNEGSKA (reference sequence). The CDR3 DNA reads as TGCAGTGCTAGGGTTTCCGGACAGTGGTCCTACGAGCAGTACTTC. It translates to CSARVSGQWSYEQYF.

CDR3 loop: CSTFRDGSYEQYF. CDR3 bases: TGCAGCACTTTCCGGGACGGTTCCTACGAGCAGTACTTC. The chain links TRBV29-1 to TRBJ2-7, with D perhaps TRBD1 or TRBD2 (5 bases each). Germline V gene sequence: CDR1 SQVTM, CDR2 ANQGSEA. There are 13 residues in the CDR3. The V end was cut by 8 bases, the J end by 1 base, with 15 bases between.

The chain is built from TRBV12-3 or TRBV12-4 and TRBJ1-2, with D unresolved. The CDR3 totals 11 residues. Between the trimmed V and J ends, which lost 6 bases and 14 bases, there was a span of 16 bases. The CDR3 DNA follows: TGTGCCAGCAGCCCTGGGCCACCCAAGACCTTC. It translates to CASSPGPPKTF.

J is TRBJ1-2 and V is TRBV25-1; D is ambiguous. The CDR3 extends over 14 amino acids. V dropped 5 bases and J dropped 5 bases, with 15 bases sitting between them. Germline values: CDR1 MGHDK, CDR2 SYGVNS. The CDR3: CASSYPAPGYGYTF. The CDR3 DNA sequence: TGTGCCAGCAGTTATCCAGCCCCTGGGTATGGCTACACCTTC.

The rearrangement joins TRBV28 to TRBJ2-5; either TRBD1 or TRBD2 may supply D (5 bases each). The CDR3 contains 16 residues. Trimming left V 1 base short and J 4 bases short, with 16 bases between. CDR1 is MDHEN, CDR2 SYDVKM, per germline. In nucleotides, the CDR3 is TGTGCCAGCAGTTTATCCAGGGTTGGGGGTGTAGAGACCCAGTACTTC. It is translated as CASSLSRVGGVETQYF.

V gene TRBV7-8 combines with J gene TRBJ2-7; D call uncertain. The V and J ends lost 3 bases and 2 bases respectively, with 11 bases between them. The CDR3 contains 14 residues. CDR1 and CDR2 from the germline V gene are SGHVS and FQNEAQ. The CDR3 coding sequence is TGTGCCAGCAGCTTTATTCGCGAGGCCTACGAGCAGTACTTC. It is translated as CASSFIREAYEQYF.

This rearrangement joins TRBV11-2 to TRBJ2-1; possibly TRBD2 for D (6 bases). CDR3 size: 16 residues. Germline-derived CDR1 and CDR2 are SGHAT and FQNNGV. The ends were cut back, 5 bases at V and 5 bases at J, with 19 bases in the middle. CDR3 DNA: TGTGCCAGCAGCCCCTCAGGCTCGGGAGCTAACAATGAGCAGTTCTTC. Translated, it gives CASSPSGSGANNEQFF.

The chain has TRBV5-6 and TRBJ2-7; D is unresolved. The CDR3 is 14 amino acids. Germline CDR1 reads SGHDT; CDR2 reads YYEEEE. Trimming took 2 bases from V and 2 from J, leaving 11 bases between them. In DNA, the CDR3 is TGTGCCAGCAGCTTTTCACAGCAAACCTACGAGCAGTACTTC. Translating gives CASSFSQQTYEQYF. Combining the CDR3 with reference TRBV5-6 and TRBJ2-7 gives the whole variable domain DAGVTQSPTHLIKTRGQQVTLRCSPKSGHDTVSWYQQALGQGPQFIFQYYEEEERQRGNFPDRFSGHQFPNYSSELNVNALLLGDSALYLCASSFSQQTYEQYFGPGTRLTVT.

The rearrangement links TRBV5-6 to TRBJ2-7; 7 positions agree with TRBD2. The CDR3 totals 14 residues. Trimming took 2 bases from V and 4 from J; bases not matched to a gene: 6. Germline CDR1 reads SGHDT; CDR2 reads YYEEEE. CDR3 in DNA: TGTGCCAGCAGCTTTAACGGGAGGAGATACGAGCAGTACTTC. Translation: CASSFNGRRYEQYF. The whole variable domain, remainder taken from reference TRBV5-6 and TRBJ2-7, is DAGVTQSPTHLIKTRGQQVTLRCSPKSGHDTVSWYQQALGQGPQFIFQYYEEEERQRGNFPDRFSGHQFPNYSSELNVNALLLGDSALYLCASSFNGRRYEQYFGPGTRLTVT.

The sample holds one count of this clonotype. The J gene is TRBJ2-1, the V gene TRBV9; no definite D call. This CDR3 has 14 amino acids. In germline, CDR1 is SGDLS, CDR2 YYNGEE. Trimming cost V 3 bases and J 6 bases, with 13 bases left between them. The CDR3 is CASSAPIWPNEQFF. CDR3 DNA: TGTGCCAGCAGCGCCCCCATTTGGCCCAATGAGCAGTTCTTC. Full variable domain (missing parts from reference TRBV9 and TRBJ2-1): DSGVTQTPKHLITATGQRVTLRCSPRSGDLSVYWYQQSLDQGLQFLIQYYNGEERAKGNILERFSAQQFPDLHSELNLSSLELGDSALYFCASSAPIWPNEQFFGPGTRLTVL.

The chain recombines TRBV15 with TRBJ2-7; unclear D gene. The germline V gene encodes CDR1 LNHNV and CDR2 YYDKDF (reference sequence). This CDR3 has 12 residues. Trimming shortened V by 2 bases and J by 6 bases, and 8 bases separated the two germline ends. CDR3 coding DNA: TGTGCCACCAGCAGACCTCCTTCCGAGCAGTACTTC. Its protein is CATSRPPSEQYF.

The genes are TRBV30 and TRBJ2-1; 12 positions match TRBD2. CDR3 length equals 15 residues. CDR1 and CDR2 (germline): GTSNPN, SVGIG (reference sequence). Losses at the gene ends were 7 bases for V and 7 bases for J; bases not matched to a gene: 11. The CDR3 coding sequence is TGTGCCTCCCCTAGGCTAGCGGGAGGGCGTAATGAGCAGTTCTTC. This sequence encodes CASPRLAGGRNEQFF.

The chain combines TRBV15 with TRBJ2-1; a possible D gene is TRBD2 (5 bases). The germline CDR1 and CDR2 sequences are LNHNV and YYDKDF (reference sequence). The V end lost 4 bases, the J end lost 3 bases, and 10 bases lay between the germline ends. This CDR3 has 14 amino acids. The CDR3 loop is CATSTAGYYNEQFF. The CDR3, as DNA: TGTGCCACCAGCACGGCGGGTTACTACAATGAGCAGTTCTTC.

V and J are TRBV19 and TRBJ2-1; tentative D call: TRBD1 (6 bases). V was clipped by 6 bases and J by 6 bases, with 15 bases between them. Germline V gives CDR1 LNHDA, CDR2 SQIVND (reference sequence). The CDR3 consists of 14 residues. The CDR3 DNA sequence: TGTGCCAGTAGGGATTGGGGGCAACTCAATGAGCAGTTCTTC. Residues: CASRDWGQLNEQFF.

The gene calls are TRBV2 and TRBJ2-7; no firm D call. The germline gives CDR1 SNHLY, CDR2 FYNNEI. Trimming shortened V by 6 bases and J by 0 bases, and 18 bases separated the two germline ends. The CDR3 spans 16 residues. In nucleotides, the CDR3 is TGTGCCAGCAGGCAATGGCCGGTCGGTGACTCCTACGAGCAGTACTTC. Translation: CASRQWPVGDSYEQYF.

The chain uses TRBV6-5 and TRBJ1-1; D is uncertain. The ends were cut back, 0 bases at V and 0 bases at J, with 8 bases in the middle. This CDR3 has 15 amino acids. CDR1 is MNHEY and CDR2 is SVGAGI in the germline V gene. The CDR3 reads CASSYSGLVNTEAFF. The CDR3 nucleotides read TGTGCCAGCAGTTACTCGGGTTTGGTGAACACTGAAGCTTTCTTT.

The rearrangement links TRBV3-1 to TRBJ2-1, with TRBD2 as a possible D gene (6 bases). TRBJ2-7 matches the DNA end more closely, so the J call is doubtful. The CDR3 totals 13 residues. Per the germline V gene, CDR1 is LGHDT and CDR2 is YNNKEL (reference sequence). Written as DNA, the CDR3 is TGTGCCAGCAGCCACGGGACTCTCTACGAGCAGTACTTC. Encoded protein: CASSHGTLYEQYF.